A single sample gave rise to the 6 T cell receptor beta chains below, sequenced in a study of blood T cell repertoires in COVID-19. Clones were read by immunoSEQ multiplex PCR, and TCRdb kept only the in-frame ones, dropping some. Among hundreds of thousands of clones, 75% to 90% were seen once, and the ten largest hold around 1%. The sequenced sample was PBMCs or T cells enriched from blood (not recorded which). The receptors were sampled from a man between 18 and 29 years old who had recovered from COVID-19.

The gene calls are TRBV15 and TRBJ2-6; tentative D call: TRBD1 (6 bases). The CDR3 has 17 residues. Germline V CDR1 and CDR2: LNHNV, YYDKDF (reference sequence). V gave up 1 base and J gave up 2 bases, with 12 bases separating them. The CDR3 DNA is TGTGCCACCAGCAGAGGAAACGCAGGGGCTGGGGCCAACGTCCTGACTTTC. This sequence encodes CATSRGNAGAGANVLTF. The entire variable domain, with the rest obtained from reference TRBV15 and TRBJ2-6, is as follows: DAMVIQNPRYQVTQFGKPVTLSCSQTLNHNVMYWYQQKSSQAPKLLFHYYDKDFNNEADTPDNFQSRRPNTSFCFLDIRSPGLGDTAMYLCATSRGNAGAGANVLTFGAGSRLTVL.

J is TRBJ2-1 and V is TRBV27, with 10 bases identical to TRBD2. CDR3 length equals 20 residues. The germline CDR1 and CDR2 sequences are MNHEY and SMNVEV (reference sequence). The trim removed 5 bases at V and 1 base at J, leaving 17 bases unmatched. The CDR3 loop reads CASSPGLAESLSFSYNEQFF. CDR3 DNA: TGTGCCAGCAGTCCCGGACTAGCGGAGAGCCTATCCTTTTCCTACAATGAGCAGTTCTTC.

CDR3 residues: CASSQRTGTSGGQYF. DNA for the CDR3: TGTGCCAGCAGCCAACGTACCGGGACTAGTGGTGGGCAGTACTTC. V gene TRBV4-2 combines with J gene TRBJ2-7; 8 bases fit TRBD2. The CDR3 loop spans 15 amino acids. Germline CDR1 reads LGHNA; CDR2 reads YNFKEQ. V gave up 2 bases and J gave up 9 bases; unmatched junction bases: 12.

This clone was seen a few times. V usage is TRBV28 and J usage is TRBJ1-2, with 9 nucleotides matching TRBD1. The CDR3 contains 14 residues. Germline V gene sequence: CDR1 MDHEN, CDR2 SYDVKM. V shed 8 bases and J 0 bases; nucleotides not matched to a gene: 4. CDR3 protein: CASGRTGANYGYTF. The DNA of the CDR3 is TGTGCCAGCGGACGGACAGGGGCTAACTATGGCTACACCTTC.

As DNA, the CDR3 is TGCAGCGTTGGCGGTAGCGGGGGGGCTGGAGATACGCAGTATTTT. Translated: CSVGGSGGAGDTQYF. The chain is built from TRBV29-1 and TRBJ2-3; 11 nucleotides align to TRBD2. Germline trimming cut 4 bases from V and 5 bases from J; bases unmatched to any gene: 8. Germline V gene lookup returns CDR1 SQVTM and CDR2 ANQGSEA. This CDR3 contains 15 residues.

The CDR3 nucleotides read TGTGCCGGGACAAGGACAGGGCTCTATGGCTACACCTTC. Protein: CAGTRTGLYGYTF. V gene TRBV6-5 combines with J gene TRBJ1-2; 8 bases match TRBD1. V lost 11 bases, J lost 4 bases, and 9 bases stayed unmatched. CDR1 and CDR2 (germline): MNHEY, SVGAGI. This CDR3 region has 13 residues.